The clone carrying this T cell receptor beta chain has just one count. The antigen remains undetermined. Researchers report immunoSEQ v3.0 was run at survey level. Generated by immunoSEQ multiplex PCR, the TCRdb table keeps only in-frame clones and is missing some. Of 17,000 or so clones in the sample, more than 65% were seen once. This sample was included in a study of long-term antiretroviral therapy in people with HIV. General study findings and limits: Increased diversity was seen after ART, yet it remained lower than in transplant donor controls. Controls had broader CDR3 length ranges than HIV repertoires did.

This clonotype originated in a man aged 30 to 39 with HIV. Source: unsorted PBMCs, taken less than 1.3 years before starting antiretroviral therapy.

The CDR3 is CAWSKGGAGELFF. The CDR3 coding sequence is TGTGCCTGGAGTAAGGGGGGAGCCGGGGAGCTGTTTTTT. The rearrangement joins TRBV30 to TRBJ2-2; D possibly uses TRBD1 or TRBD2 (6 bases each). V lost 2 bases, J lost 6 bases, and 10 bases lay in between. In germline, CDR1 is GTSNPN, CDR2 SVGIG (reference sequence). CDR3 length equals 13 residues. Full variable domain (rest looked up from reference TRBV30 and TRBJ2-2): SQTIHQWPATLVQPVGSPLSLECTVEGTSNPNLYWYRQAAGRGLQLLFYSVGIGQISSEVPQNLSASRPQDRQFILSSKKLLLSDSGFYLCAWSKGGAGELFFGEGSRLTVL.